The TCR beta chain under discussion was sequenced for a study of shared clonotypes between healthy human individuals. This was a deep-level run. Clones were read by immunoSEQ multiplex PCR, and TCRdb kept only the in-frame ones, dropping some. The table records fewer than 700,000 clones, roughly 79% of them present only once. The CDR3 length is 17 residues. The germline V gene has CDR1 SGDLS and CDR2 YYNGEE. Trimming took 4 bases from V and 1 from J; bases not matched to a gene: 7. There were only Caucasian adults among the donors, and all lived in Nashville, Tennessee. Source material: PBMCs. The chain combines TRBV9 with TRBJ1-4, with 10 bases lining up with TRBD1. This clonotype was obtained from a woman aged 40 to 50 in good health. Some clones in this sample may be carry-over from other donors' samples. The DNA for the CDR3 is TGTGCCAGCAGCCTGTCTCGGGACAGGGGAACTAATGAAAAACTGTTTTTT. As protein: CASSLSRDRGTNEKLFF.